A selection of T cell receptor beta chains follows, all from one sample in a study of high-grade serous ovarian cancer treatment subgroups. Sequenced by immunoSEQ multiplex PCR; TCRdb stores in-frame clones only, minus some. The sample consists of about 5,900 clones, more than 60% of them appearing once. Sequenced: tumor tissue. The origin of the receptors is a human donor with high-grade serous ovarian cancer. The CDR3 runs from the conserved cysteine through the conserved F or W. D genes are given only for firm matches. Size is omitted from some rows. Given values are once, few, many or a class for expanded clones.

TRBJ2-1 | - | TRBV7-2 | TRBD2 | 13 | CASSPPGGVEQFF | TGTGCCAGCAGCCCACCTGGGGGGGTTGAGCAGTTCTTC
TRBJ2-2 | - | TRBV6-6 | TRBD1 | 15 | CASIQTGGASRELFF | TGTGCCAGCATCCAAACAGGGGGCGCCTCCAGGGAGCTGTTTTTT
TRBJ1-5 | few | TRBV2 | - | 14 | CASSAWMPNQPQHF | TGTGCCAGCAGTGCGTGGATGCCGAATCAGCCCCAGCATTTT
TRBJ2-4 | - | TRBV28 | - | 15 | CASSPPGTPSHIQYF | TGTGCCAGCAGTCCACCAGGGACTCCCTCCCACATTCAGTACTTC
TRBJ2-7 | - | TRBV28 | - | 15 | CASSPPGTPNYEQYF | TGTGCCAGCAGTCCCCCCGGGACACCAAACTACGAGCAGTACTTC
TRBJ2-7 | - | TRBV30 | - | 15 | CAWSDGVRAKNEQYF | TGTGCCTGGAGTGATGGGGTCAGGGCGAAGAACGAGCAGTACTTC
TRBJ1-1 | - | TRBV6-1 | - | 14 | CASRVGGLDTEAFF | TGTGCCAGCAGGGTCGGGGGGCTGGACACTGAAGCTTTCTTT
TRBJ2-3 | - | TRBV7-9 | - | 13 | CASSLAREDTQYF | TGTGCCAGCAGCTTAGCTCGGGAGGATACGCAGTATTTT
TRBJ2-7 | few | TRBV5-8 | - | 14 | CASRTRGGDYEQYF | TGTGCCAGCAGAACCCGAGGGGGGGACTACGAGCAGTACTTC
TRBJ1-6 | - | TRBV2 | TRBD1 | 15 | CASRAQGGGYSPLHF | TGTGCCAGCAGGGCACAGGGGGGAGGTTATTCACCCCTCCACTTT
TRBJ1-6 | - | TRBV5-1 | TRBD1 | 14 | CASSPGQIGSPLHF | TGCGCCAGCAGCCCGGGACAGATAGGCTCACCCCTCCACTTT
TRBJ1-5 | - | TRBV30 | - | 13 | CAWRRGVGQPQHF | TGTGCCTGGAGACGAGGGGTTGGTCAGCCCCAGCATTTT
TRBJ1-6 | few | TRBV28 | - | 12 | CASSLPRGPLHF | TGTGCCAGCAGTCTCCCCCGGGGACCCCTCCACTTT
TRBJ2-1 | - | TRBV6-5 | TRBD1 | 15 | CASSYRDRGLSEQFF | TGTGCCAGCAGTTACCGGGACAGGGGGCTGAGTGAGCAGTTCTTC
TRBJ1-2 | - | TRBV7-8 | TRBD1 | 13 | CASSFTGVAGYTF | TGTGCCAGCAGCTTCACAGGGGTGGCTGGCTACACCTTC
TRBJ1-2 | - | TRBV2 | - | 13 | CASGGQGHYGYTF | TGTGCCAGCGGGGGGCAGGGCCACTATGGCTACACCTTC
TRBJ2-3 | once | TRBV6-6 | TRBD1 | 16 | CASSYSGTEFTDTQYF | TGTGCCAGCAGTTACTCGGGGACAGAATTCACAGATACGCAGTATTTT
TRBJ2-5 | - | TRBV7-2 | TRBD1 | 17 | CASSTEGAAVTQETQYF | TGTGCCAGCAGCACCGAGGGGGCGGCGGTTACACAAGAGACCCAGTACTTC
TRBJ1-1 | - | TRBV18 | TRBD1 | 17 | CASSLHRTGGLNTEAFF | TGTGCCAGCTCGCTTCACCGGACAGGGGGCTTGAACACTGAAGCTTTCTTT
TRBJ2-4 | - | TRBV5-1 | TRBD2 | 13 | CASSPGLGNIQYF | TGCGCCAGCAGCCCAGGACTAGGGAACATTCAGTACTTC
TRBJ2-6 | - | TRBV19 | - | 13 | CASQYSGANVLTF | TGTGCCAGTCAATACTCTGGGGCCAACGTCCTGACTTTC
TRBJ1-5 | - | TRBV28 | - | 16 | CASSPPGPLGSQPQHF | TGTGCCAGCAGTCCCCCGGGACCCCTGGGAAGTCAGCCCCAGCATTTT
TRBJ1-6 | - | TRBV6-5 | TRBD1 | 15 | CASSYRGQTFSPLHF | TGTGCCAGCAGTTATAGGGGACAGACTTTTTCACCCCTCCACTTT
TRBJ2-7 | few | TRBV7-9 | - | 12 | CASSFTGDEQYF | TGTGCCAGCAGTTTTACCGGGGATGAGCAGTACTTC
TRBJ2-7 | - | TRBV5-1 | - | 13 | CASQRLTGGEQYF | TGCGCCAGCCAACGACTGACCGGGGGCGAGCAGTACTTC
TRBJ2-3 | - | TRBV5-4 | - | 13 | CASSGKSTDTQYF | TGTGCCAGCAGCGGCAAGAGTACAGATACGCAGTATTTT
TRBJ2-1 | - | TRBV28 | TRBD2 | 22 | CASSLPPGVREGPTISYNEQFF | TGTGCCAGCAGTCTTCCCCCTGGGGTGCGGGAGGGCCCCACTATCTCCTACAATGAGCAGTTCTTC
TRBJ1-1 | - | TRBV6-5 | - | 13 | CASSYGRNTEAFF | TGTGCCAGCAGTTACGGCCGGAACACTGAAGCTTTCTTT
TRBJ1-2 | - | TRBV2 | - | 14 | CASTDGRGAYGYTF | TGTGCCAGCACCGACGGGAGAGGGGCCTATGGCTACACCTTC
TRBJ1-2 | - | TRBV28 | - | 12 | CASSTRGSSYTF | TGTGCCAGCAGTACAAGGGGCAGTAGCTACACCTTC
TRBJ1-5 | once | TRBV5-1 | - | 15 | CASSLEAGPNQPQHF | TGCGCCAGCAGCTTGGAGGCAGGTCCCAATCAGCCCCAGCATTTT
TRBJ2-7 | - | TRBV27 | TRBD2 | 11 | CASRREDEQYF | TGTGCCAGCAGACGGGAGGACGAGCAGTACTTC
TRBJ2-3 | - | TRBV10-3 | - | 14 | CAISWSQGRDTQYF | TGTGCCATCAGTTGGTCGCAGGGGAGAGATACGCAGTATTTT
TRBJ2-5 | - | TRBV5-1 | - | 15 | CASSLLGQSQETQYF | TGCGCCAGCAGCTTGTTAGGGCAATCACAAGAGACCCAGTACTTC
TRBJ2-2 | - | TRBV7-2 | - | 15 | CASSLTGPNTGELFF | TGTGCCAGCAGCTTAACGGGTCCGAACACCGGGGAGCTGTTTTTT
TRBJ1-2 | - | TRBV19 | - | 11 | CASSRGYGYTF | TGTGCCAGTAGTCGAGGGTATGGCTACACCTTC
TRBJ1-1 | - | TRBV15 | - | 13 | CATSRDMNTEAFF | TGTGCCACCAGCAGAGATATGAACACTGAAGCTTTCTTT
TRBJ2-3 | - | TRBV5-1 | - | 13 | CASSEPRTDTQYF | TGCGCCAGCAGCGAACCTAGAACAGATACGCAGTATTTT
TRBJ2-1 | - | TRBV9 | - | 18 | CASSVAPGEGGPRGEQFF | TGTGCCAGCAGCGTAGCCCCCGGGGAGGGGGGGCCCCGGGGTGAGCAGTTCTTC
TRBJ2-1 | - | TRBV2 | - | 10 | CASSGNEQFF | TGTGCCAGCAGTGGAAATGAGCAGTTCTTC
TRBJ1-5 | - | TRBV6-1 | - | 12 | CASRGGNQPQHF | TGTGCCAGCAGGGGGGGCAATCAGCCCCAGCATTTT
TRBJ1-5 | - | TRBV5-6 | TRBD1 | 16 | CASSLKAGGQYQPQHF | TGTGCCAGCAGCTTGAAGGCAGGGGGGCAATATCAGCCCCAGCATTTT
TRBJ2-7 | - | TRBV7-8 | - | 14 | CASSLAGTAYEQYF | TGTGCCAGCAGCTTGGCCGGGACGGCGTACGAGCAGTACTTC
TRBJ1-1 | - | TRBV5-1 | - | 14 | CASSLLGAGTEAFF | TGCGCCAGCAGCCTGTTGGGGGCGGGAACTGAAGCTTTCTTT
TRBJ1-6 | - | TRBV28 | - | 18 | CASSRLAPGRSYNSPLHF | TGTGCCAGCAGTCGCCTGGCCCCGGGGCGCTCCTATAATTCACCCCTCCACTTT
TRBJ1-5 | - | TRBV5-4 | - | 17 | CASSEEQGWNHNQPQHF | TGTGCCAGCAGCGAGGAACAGGGTTGGAATCACAATCAGCCCCAGCATTTT
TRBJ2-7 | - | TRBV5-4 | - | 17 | CASSLGGFGGGGHEQYF | TGTGCCAGCAGCTTGGGGGGGTTTGGGGGCGGTGGCCACGAGCAGTACTTC
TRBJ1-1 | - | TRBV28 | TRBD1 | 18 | CASNLNPRTAGGFPEAFF | TGTGCCAGCAACCTCAACCCCCGGACGGCAGGGGGCTTCCCTGAAGCTTTCTTT
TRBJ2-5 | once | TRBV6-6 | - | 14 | CASSYVGPGETQYF | TGTGCCAGCAGTTACGTGGGCCCAGGAGAGACCCAGTACTTC
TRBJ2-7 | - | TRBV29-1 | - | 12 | CSVGSGTYEQYF | TGCAGCGTTGGTAGCGGAACCTACGAGCAGTACTTC
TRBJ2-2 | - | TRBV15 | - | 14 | CATSRDENTGELFF | TGTGCCACCAGCAGAGATGAAAACACCGGGGAGCTGTTTTTT